This passage covers 32 T cell receptor beta chains from one sample sequenced in a study of blood T cell repertoires in COVID-19. The assay was immunoSEQ multiplex PCR, and TCRdb's table has in-frame clones only and misses some. Of 55,000 to 70,000 clones listed, more than 70% are singletons. The sequenced sample consisted of peripheral blood. The receptor set was obtained from a man aged 45-65 years with acute or convalescent COVID-19.

The rearrangement uses TRBV6-5 and TRBJ1-5; 8 bases map to TRBD1. The CDR3 loop spans 14 amino acids. Trimming at V came to 6 bases and at J to 4 bases, leaving 5 bases not matched to a gene. In germline, CDR1 is MNHEY, CDR2 SVGAGI. The CDR3 DNA is TGTGCCAGCAGCCTGACAGGGGAGAATCAGCCCCAGCATTTT. Translation gives CASSLTGENQPQHF.

The chain has TRBV7-8 and TRBJ1-6; possibly TRBD1 for D (5 bases). The CDR3 extends over 14 amino acids. The germline gives CDR1 SGHVS, CDR2 FQNEAQ. The V and J ends lost 1 base and 6 bases respectively, with 7 bases between them. This chain's CDR3 is CASSLGGGNSPLHF. Here the CDR3 DNA reads TGTGCCAGCAGCTTAGGGGGGGGTAATTCACCCCTCCACTTT. The full variable domain, with the rest looked up from reference TRBV7-8 and TRBJ1-6, is GAGVSQSPRYKVAKRGQDVALRCDPISGHVSLFWYQQALGQGPEFLTYFQNEAQLDKSGLPSDRFFAERPEGSVSTLKIQRTQQEDSAVYLCASSLGGGNSPLHFGNGTRLTVT.

The chain combines TRBV4-2 with TRBJ2-5, with 8 positions matching TRBD2. Germline V gene data show CDR1 as LGHNA and CDR2 as YNFKEQ. The CDR3 sequence is 16 residues long. Trimming cost V 4 bases and J 4 bases; bases outside gene matches: 11. The CDR3 is CASSPFSGTSAETQYF. The CDR3 DNA follows: TGTGCCAGCAGCCCCTTTAGCGGGACAAGCGCAGAGACCCAGTACTTC.

In its sample, this clone was seen once. V usage is TRBV6-1 and J usage is TRBJ2-3; the D is unclear. This CDR3 contains 14 residues. Germline assignment: CDR1 MNHNS and CDR2 SASEGT. Trimming left V 0 bases short and J 3 bases short, with 7 bases between. CDR3 residues: CASSEAGRTDTQYF. In nucleotides, the CDR3 is TGTGCCAGCAGTGAAGCGGGCCGGACAGATACGCAGTATTTT.

The chain carries TRBV11-2 and TRBJ2-7; D perhaps matches TRBD1 (6 bases). Germline V lookup: CDR1 SGHAT, CDR2 FQNNGV. Trimming cost V 5 bases and J 6 bases, with 17 bases left between them. There are 14 residues in the CDR3. The CDR3 spells CASSHTGTAFEQYF. CDR3 sequence (DNA): TGTGCCAGCAGCCACACAGGGACGGCCTTCGAGCAGTACTTC.

The chain has TRBV19 and TRBJ1-6, with 7 bases fitting TRBD1. CDR1 is LNHDA and CDR2 is SQIVND in the germline V gene (reference sequence). V was clipped by 7 bases and J by 10 bases; unmatched bases: 10. The CDR3 runs to 14 residues. The CDR3 here is CASTYRGSLSPLHF. DNA for the CDR3: TGTGCCAGTACTTACAGGGGAAGCCTGTCACCCCTCCACTTT. Combining the CDR3 with reference TRBV19 and TRBJ1-6 gives the whole variable domain DGGITQSPKYLFRKEGQNVTLSCEQNLNHDAMYWYRQDPGQGLRLIYYSQIVNDFQKGDIAEGYSVSREKKESFPLTVTSAQKNPTAFYLCASTYRGSLSPLHFGNGTRLTVT.

On this clone: Mismatch with germline at one junction end may stem from a read error. This chain links TRBV10-3 with TRBJ2-2, with 8 bases matching TRBD1. This CDR3 contains 18 residues. Germline V gives CDR1 ENHRY, CDR2 SYGVKD. CDR3 in DNA: TGTGCCATCAGTGAGTCGACGTGGGGACAGGCGAAAACCGGGGAGCTGTTTTTT. Residues: CAISESTWGQAKTGELFF.

The genes are TRBV13 and TRBJ1-1, with 7 bases aligning to TRBD1. This CDR3 is built from 15 residues. V lost 4 bases and J lost 0; bases outside the gene matches: 5. Per germline, CDR1 PRHDT and CDR2 FYEKMQ (reference sequence). The CDR3 is CASSSTGTMNTEAFF. CDR3 in DNA: TGTGCCAGCAGCTCGACAGGGACCATGAACACTGAAGCTTTCTTT.

This clone came up once. The chain employs TRBV19 and TRBJ1-5; 7 bases line up with TRBD1. Trimming took 7 bases from V and 3 from J; bases not matched to a gene: 6. This CDR3 is built from 14 residues. Germline V CDR1 and CDR2: LNHDA, SQIVND (reference sequence). This chain's CDR3 is CASTTGDNNQPQHF. CDR3 nucleotide sequence: TGTGCCAGTACCACAGGGGATAACAATCAGCCCCAGCATTTT.

The V gene is TRBV6-5, the J gene TRBJ1-2; no definite D call. Trimming removed 9 bases from V and 3 bases from J, with 11 bases in between. The length of the CDR3 is 12 residues. CDR1 and CDR2 (germline): MNHEY, SVGAGI. The CDR3 reads CASLQDYYGYTF. The CDR3 bases are TGTGCCAGTCTCCAGGACTACTATGGCTACACCTTC.

V gene TRBV27 combines with J gene TRBJ2-2; 11 bases match TRBD2. Per germline, CDR1 MNHEY and CDR2 SMNVEV (reference sequence). The trim removed 7 bases at V and 2 bases at J, leaving 3 bases unmatched. The CDR3 is 15 residues long. The CDR3 reads CASNRLAGNTGELFF. CDR3 DNA: TGTGCCAGCAACCGACTAGCGGGAAACACCGGGGAGCTGTTTTTT.

This clone was recorded only once. The chain joins TRBV24-1 to TRBJ1-5; 9 nucleotides match TRBD1. With 6 bases clipped from V and 5 bases from J, the junction kept 7 bases outside the gene matches. The germline V gene has CDR1 KGHDR and CDR2 SFDVKD. This CDR3 region has 15 residues. CDR3 sequence: CATSSDRGEDQPQHF. CDR3 sequence (DNA): TGTGCCACCAGTTCCGACAGGGGGGAGGATCAGCCCCAGCATTTT.

The chain employs TRBV6-5 and TRBJ1-5; D is perhaps TRBD1 (6 bases). With 6 bases removed from V and 7 bases from J, the gap between germline ends came to 16 bases. There are 14 residues in the CDR3. From germline, CDR1 is MNHEY and CDR2 SVGAGI. CDR3 protein: CASSFGGGWQPQHF. DNA for the CDR3: TGTGCCAGCAGCTTCGGCGGGGGCTGGCAGCCCCAGCATTTT.

The V gene is TRBV5-4, the J gene TRBJ2-5; 7 positions agree with TRBD1. V shed 7 bases, J shed 2 bases, and the junction held 11 bases outside the gene matches. In germline, CDR1 is SGHNT, CDR2 YYREEE (reference sequence). This CDR3 region has 15 residues. CDR3 sequence: CASCPGGSVQETQYF. CDR3 sequence (DNA): TGTGCCAGCTGCCCAGGGGGTAGCGTGCAAGAGACCCAGTACTTC.

The chain couples TRBV5-6 to TRBJ1-2; 9 nucleotides line up with TRBD1. The CDR3 is made up of 15 amino acids. Germline CDR1 SGHDT, CDR2 YYEEEE. Unmatched junction bases numbered 4, after V lost 0 bases and J lost 4 bases. CDR3 loop: CASSLGGQGGYGYTF. CDR3 coding DNA: TGTGCCAGCAGCTTGGGGGGACAGGGTGGCTATGGCTACACCTTC.

The CDR3, as DNA: TGTGCCAGTAGTCTCCCGGACAGGGAGGCGATATATGGCTACACCTTC. This codes for CASSLPDREAIYGYTF. This chain connects TRBV19 to TRBJ1-2; the match to TRBD1 covers 8 bases. Per germline, CDR1 LNHDA and CDR2 SQIVND (reference sequence). This CDR3 has 16 amino acids. Trimming cost V 5 bases and J 5 bases; bases outside gene matches: 13.

This clone was seen a handful of times. The J gene is TRBJ2-2, the V gene TRBV5-6; the D is unclear. Germline loops: CDR1 SGHDT, CDR2 YYEEEE. This CDR3 has 14 residues. V dropped 2 bases and J dropped 6 bases, with 11 bases sitting between them. CDR3 region: CASSLPGWAGELFF. The CDR3 DNA reads as TGTGCCAGCAGCTTACCAGGTTGGGCCGGGGAGCTGTTTTTT.

This chain uses TRBV18 with TRBJ1-4; D gene unclear. Germline CDR1 KGHSH, CDR2 LQKENI. This CDR3 has 15 residues. Trimming took off 3 bases at V and 0 bases at J, with 8 bases between the two ends. CDR3 DNA: TGTGCCAGCTCACCGTCACTCGCAACTAATGAAAAACTGTTTTTT. The encoded protein is CASSPSLATNEKLFF.

Here the CDR3 reads CSVKQDSNQPQHF. The CDR3 coding sequence is TGCAGCGTCAAACAGGATAGCAATCAGCCCCAGCATTTT. The V call is TRBV29-1, the J call TRBJ1-5, with D possibly TRBD1 on 5 matching bases. In germline, CDR1 is SQVTM, CDR2 ANQGSEA. V was cut by 6 bases and J by 0 bases, with 9 bases left in between. CDR3 size: 13 residues.

The CDR3 coding sequence is TGTGCCAGCAGTCGAAAAATGACAGGGGGTAACACCATATATTTT. Its translation is CASSRKMTGGNTIYF. The chain couples TRBV27 to TRBJ1-3, with 9 bases identical to TRBD1. The CDR3 runs 15 residues. Trimming at V came to 5 bases and at J to 7 bases, leaving 9 bases not matched to a gene. Germline CDR1 reads MNHEY; CDR2 reads SMNVEV (reference sequence).

The rearrangement uses TRBV30 and TRBJ2-2; 7 nucleotides agree with TRBD1. Germline V gene lookup returns CDR1 GTSNPN and CDR2 SVGIG (reference sequence). This CDR3 is built from 15 residues. Trimming removed 0 bases from V and 4 bases from J; junction bases left unmatched: 5. The CDR3 nucleotides are TGTGCCTGGAGTGTACTGGCAGGGGGCACCGGGGAGCTGTTTTTT. It is translated as CAWSVLAGGTGELFF.

For this clone: Germline is not matched at one junction end, which may reflect a read error. The chain joins TRBV19 to TRBJ1-5, with no clear D. The V gene's germline CDR1 is LNHDA and CDR2 SQIVND (reference sequence). This CDR3 has 16 residues. The CDR3 DNA reads TGTGCCAGTAGTCTAGATGGTCCCTATAGCAATCAGCCCCAGCATTTT. Translated: CASSLDGPYSNQPQHF.

Here the CDR3 reads CASSRSGTGGFEAFF. CDR3 sequence (DNA): TGCGCCAGCAGCAGATCCGGGACAGGGGGTTTTGAAGCTTTCTTT. The genes are TRBV5-1 and TRBJ1-1, with 11 bases that match TRBD1. The germline CDR1 and CDR2 sequences are SGHRS and YFSETQ. V dropped 4 bases and J dropped 7; count of bases not matched to a gene: 9. The CDR3 consists of 15 residues.

This clone has a handful of counts. The chain uses TRBV18 and TRBJ1-6; D is unclear. Germline assignment: CDR1 KGHSH and CDR2 LQKENI. The ends were cut back, 3 bases at V and 7 bases at J, with 10 bases in the middle. There are 14 residues in the CDR3. The CDR3 DNA reads as TGTGCCAGCTCACCTTACTCGGGGAATTCACCCCTCCACTTT. Translation: CASSPYSGNSPLHF.

The rearrangement links TRBV6-5 to TRBJ1-2; TRBD1 matches at 7 bases. Germline V CDR1 and CDR2: MNHEY, SVGAGI. CDR3 size: 13 residues. The J segment lost 4 bases and the V segment lost 8 bases, leaving 7 bases of the junction unmatched. The CDR3 region has the DNA TGTGCCAGCGCCCCGGGACAGATCTATGGCTACACCTTC. The encoded protein is CASAPGQIYGYTF.

The V gene is TRBV20-1, the J gene TRBJ1-2; 8 bases align to TRBD1. Losses at the gene ends were 3 bases for V and 3 bases for J; bases not matched to a gene: 6. The CDR3 consists of 14 residues. CDR1 is DFQATT and CDR2 is SNEGSKA in the germline V gene (reference sequence). The DNA of the CDR3 is TGCAGTGCTAGTCCGGGACAGGAGGACTATGGCTACACCTTC. Translated: CSASPGQEDYGYTF.

V usage is TRBV7-9 and J usage is TRBJ2-1; the match to TRBD2 covers 8 bases. The germline V gene encodes CDR1 SEHNR and CDR2 FQNEAQ (reference sequence). J was trimmed by 3 bases and V by 5 bases; bases with no gene match: 9. CDR3 length: 16 residues. The CDR3 nucleotides are TGTGCCAGCAGCCGTTTTTCAGCGGGAGACTACAATGAGCAGTTCTTC. It yields the protein CASSRFSAGDYNEQFF. The full variable domain, its missing parts supplied by reference TRBV7-9 and TRBJ2-1, is DTGVSQNPRHKITKRGQNVTFRCDPISEHNRLYWYRQTLGQGPEFLTYFQNEAQLEKSRLLSDRFSAERPKGSFSTLEIQRTEQGDSAMYLCASSRFSAGDYNEQFFGPGTRLTVL.

The chain links TRBV30 to TRBJ1-2; 8 nucleotides align to TRBD1. Germline V gene sequence: CDR1 GTSNPN, CDR2 SVGIG (reference sequence). CDR3 size: 14 residues. The trim removed 0 bases at V and 6 bases at J, leaving 6 bases unmatched. CDR3 in DNA: TGTGCCTGGAGTGTAGGGGCAGGGGGCAATGGCTACACCTTC. Translated: CAWSVGAGGNGYTF.

The chain couples TRBV7-9 to TRBJ1-2; D gene uncertain. V lost 5 bases and J lost 2, with 15 bases in between. Germline V gene data show CDR1 as SEHNR and CDR2 as FQNEAQ (reference sequence). The CDR3 covers 15 residues. The CDR3 spells CASSTPAGLNYGYTF. CDR3 bases: TGTGCCAGCAGCACCCCAGCGGGCCTAAACTATGGCTACACCTTC.

J is TRBJ1-5 and V is TRBV6-6, with D tentatively TRBD1 (6 bases). The CDR3 loop spans 15 amino acids. From germline, CDR1 is MNHNY and CDR2 SVGAGI (reference sequence). Trimming left V 5 bases short and J 0 bases short, with 11 bases between. This CDR3 is CASSRTEYSNQPQHF. DNA of the CDR3: TGTGCCAGCAGTCGGACAGAATATAGCAATCAGCCCCAGCATTTT.

CDR3 residues: CATSDFGNQPQHF. The CDR3, as DNA: TGTGCCACCAGTGATTTCGGCAATCAGCCCCAGCATTTT. The rearrangement links TRBV24-1 to TRBJ1-5; no clear D. CDR1 is KGHDR, CDR2 SFDVKD, per germline. The CDR3 spans 13 residues. Trimming took 1 base from V and 2 from J, leaving 2 bases between them.

V usage is TRBV28 and J usage is TRBJ2-5, with 11 bases lining up with TRBD2. This CDR3 spans 18 amino acids. J was trimmed by 4 bases and V by 7 bases; bases with no gene match: 17. CDR1 is MDHEN, CDR2 SYDVKM, per germline. The CDR3 here is CASTLRGLGTSGGETQYF. The CDR3 DNA reads TGTGCCAGCACCTTAAGGGGACTTGGGACTAGCGGTGGAGAGACCCAGTACTTC.